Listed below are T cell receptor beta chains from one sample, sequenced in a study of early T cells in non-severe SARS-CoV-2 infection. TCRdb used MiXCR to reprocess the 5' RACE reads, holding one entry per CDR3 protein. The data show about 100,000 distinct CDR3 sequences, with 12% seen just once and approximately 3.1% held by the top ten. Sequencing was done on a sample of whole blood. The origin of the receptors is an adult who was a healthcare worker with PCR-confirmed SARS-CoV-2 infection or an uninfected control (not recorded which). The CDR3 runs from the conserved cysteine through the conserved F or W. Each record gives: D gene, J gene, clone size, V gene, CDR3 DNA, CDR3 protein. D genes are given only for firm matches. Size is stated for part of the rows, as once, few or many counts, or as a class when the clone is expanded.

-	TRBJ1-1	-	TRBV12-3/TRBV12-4	TGTGCCAGCAGTTTACGACGGATGAACACTGAAGCTTTCTTT	CASSLRRMNTEAFF
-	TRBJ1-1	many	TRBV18	TGTGCCAGCTCACCGGTAGTATCCATGAACACTGAAGCTTTCTTT	CASSPVVSMNTEAFF
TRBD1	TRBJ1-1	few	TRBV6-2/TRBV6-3	TGTGCCAGCTGGCAGGGGGCCACTGAAGCTTTCTTT	CASWQGATEAFF
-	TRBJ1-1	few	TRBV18	TGCGCCAGCTCACTCGGGGGGTCCATGAACACTGAAGCTTTCTTT	CASSLGGSMNTEAFF
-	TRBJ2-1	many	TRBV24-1	TGTGCCACCAGTGACCCCACAGGGACCACCTACAATGAGCAGTTCTTC	CATSDPTGTTYNEQFF
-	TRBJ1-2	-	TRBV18	TGTGCCAGCTCACTATCAAGGACACTTCTAGGGGATGGCTACACCTTC	CASSLSRTLLGDGYTF
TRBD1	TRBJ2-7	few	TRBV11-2	TGTGCCAGCAGCTCCGCCCGACAGGGTGCCTACGAGCAGTACTTC	CASSSARQGAYEQYF
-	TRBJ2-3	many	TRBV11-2	TGTGCCAGCAGCGTGACAGCTACAGATACGCAGTATTTT	CASSVTATDTQYF
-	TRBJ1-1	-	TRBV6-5	TGTGCCAGCAGTTACGGTGAAGCTTTCTTT	CASSYGEAFF
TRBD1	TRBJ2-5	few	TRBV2	TGTGCCAGCAGTGAACCCCGGACAGGTCCCACGGAGACCCAGTACTTC	CASSEPRTGPTETQYF
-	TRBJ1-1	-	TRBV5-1	TGCGCCAGCAGCTTGTACTGGGACGTGAACACTGAAGCTTTCTTT	CASSLYWDVNTEAFF
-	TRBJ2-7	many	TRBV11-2	TGTGCCAGCAGCCAGGGCGGGATCCTTTTCTCCTACGAGCAGTACTTC	CASSQGGILFSYEQYF
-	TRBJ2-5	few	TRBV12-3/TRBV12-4	TGTGCCAGCAGCCCTAGGGCGGAGACCCAGTACTTC	CASSPRAETQYF
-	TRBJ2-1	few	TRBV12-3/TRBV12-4	TGTGCCAGCAGTTTTGGGTTGGGTGAGCAGTTCTTC	CASSFGLGEQFF
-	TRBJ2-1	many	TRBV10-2	TGCGCCAGCAGTGAGTGGGACTTTAATGAGCAGTTCTTC	CASSEWDFNEQFF
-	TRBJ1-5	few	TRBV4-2	TGTGCCAGCAGCCAAGCCCCGGACAGCGGAGGGCAGCCCCAGCATTTT	CASSQAPDSGGQPQHF
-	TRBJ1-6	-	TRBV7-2	TGTGCCAGCAGCTTCCAGGATTCACCCCTCCACTTT	CASSFQDSPLHF
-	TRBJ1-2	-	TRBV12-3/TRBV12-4	TGTGCCAGCAGTTTAGCGGGTATGGGGCGAAGTGGCTACACCTTC	CASSLAGMGRSGYTF
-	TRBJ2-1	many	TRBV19	TGTGCCAGTAGTATAATTCGACTAGACGGGGGCTACAATGAGCAGTTCTTC	CASSIIRLDGGYNEQFF
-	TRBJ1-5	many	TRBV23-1	TGCGCCAGCAGTCGGGTAGGGGGCAATCAGCCCCAGCATTTT	CASSRVGGNQPQHF
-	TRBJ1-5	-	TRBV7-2	TGTGCCAGCAGCTTAGGGCTCCGGCCCCAGCATTTT	CASSLGLRPQHF
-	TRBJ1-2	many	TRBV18	TGTGCCAGCTCACTCCAAAGCGCCGCAAACTATGGCTACACCTTC	CASSLQSAANYGYTF
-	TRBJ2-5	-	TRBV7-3	TGTGCCAGCAGCTATTTACCCGCGACAGGACAAGAGACCCAGTACTTC	CASSYLPATGQETQYF
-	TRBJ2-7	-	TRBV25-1	TGTGCCAGCAGTGAAGACCGGAGCTCCTACGAGCAGTACTTC	CASSEDRSSYEQYF
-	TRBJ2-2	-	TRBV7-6	TGTGCCAGCAGCACCCTAGTGGGCAGGGAGGCACCTGTCAGCGGGGAGCTGTTTTTT	CASSTLVGREAPVSGELFF
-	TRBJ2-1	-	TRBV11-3	TGTGCCAGCAGCTTACTAGCAGGAACCTACAATGAGCAGTTCTTC	CASSLLAGTYNEQFF
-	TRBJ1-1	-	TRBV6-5	TGTGCCAGCAGTTACGATCCGAACACTGAAGCTTTCTTT	CASSYDPNTEAFF
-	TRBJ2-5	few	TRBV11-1	TGTGCCAGCAGCCCACGGACAGAAGAGACCCAGTACTTC	CASSPRTEETQYF
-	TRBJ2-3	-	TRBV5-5	TGTGCCAGCAGCTTGAATACAGGGTCAGATACGCAGTATTTT	CASSLNTGSDTQYF
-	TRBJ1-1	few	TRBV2	TGTGCCAGCAGACCCGACTCGGGGGCGGTGAACACTGAAGCTTTCTTT	CASRPDSGAVNTEAFF
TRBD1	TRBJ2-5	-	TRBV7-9	TGTGCCAGCAGCCAACAGGGGTTGGAGACCCAGTACTTC	CASSQQGLETQYF
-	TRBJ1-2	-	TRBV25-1	TGTGCCAGCAGTGAATATGGGGGCCGGAGCTATGGCTACACCTTC	CASSEYGGRSYGYTF
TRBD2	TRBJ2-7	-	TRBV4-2	TGTGCCAGCAGCCCCGACCGGACTAGCGGGAAGGAGCAGTACTTC	CASSPDRTSGKEQYF
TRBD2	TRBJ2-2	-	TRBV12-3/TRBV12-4	TGTGCCAGCAGTTTAAGCGGGGGGCTTACCGGGGAGCTGTTTTTT	CASSLSGGLTGELFF
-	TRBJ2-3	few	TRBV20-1	TGCAGTGCTAGAGATCCCGGGGGCCGGTCTAGCACAGATACGCAGTATTTT	CSARDPGGRSSTDTQYF
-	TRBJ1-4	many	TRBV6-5	TGTGCCAGCAGTTACGAGGGTGCAACTAATGAAAAACTGTTTTTT	CASSYEGATNEKLFF
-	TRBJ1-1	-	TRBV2	TGTGCCAGTGACGCGAACACTGAAGCTTTCTTT	CASDANTEAFF
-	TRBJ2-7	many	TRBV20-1	TGCAGTGCTAGAGATATGGATCGAGTCCACGAGCAGTACTTC	CSARDMDRVHEQYF
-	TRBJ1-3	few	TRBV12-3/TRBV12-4	TGTGCCAGCAGTTTGGACACCCACTCTGAAAACACCATATATTTT	CASSLDTHSENTIYF
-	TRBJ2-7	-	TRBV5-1	TGCGCCAGCAGCTCGCCGACAGGATATAACTACGAGCAGTACTTC	CASSSPTGYNYEQYF
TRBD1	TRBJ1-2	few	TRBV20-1	TGCAGTGCTAGCAGACAGGGGGAAAACTATGGCTACACCTTC	CSASRQGENYGYTF